These T cell receptor beta chains were read from a single sample in a study of control samples from healthy donors and cancer patients. TCRdb's table, derived via immunoSEQ multiplex PCR, lists solely in-frame clones and lacks some. The table lists 50,000 to 75,000 clones, 90% of them singletons. Specimen: PBMCs. These TCRs come from a man in his sixties with colorectal cancer. CDR3s include the opening cysteine and the closing phenylalanine or tryptophan. Each record gives: CDR3 DNA, CDR3 protein, D gene, clone size, V gene, J gene. The D gene is left open where the match is weak. Clone size appears in some rows only: once, few, many, or a class for an expanded clone.

CDR3nt: TGTGCCTGGAGTATGACAGGGTGGGATGAAGCTTTCTTT
CDR3aa: CAWSMTGWDEAFF
d_gene: TRBD1
abundance: once
v_gene: TRBV30
j_gene: TRBJ1-1

CDR3nt: TGCGCCAGCAGCCAGAGACAGGGGGCCGTAGAGAGTGGTTACAATGAGCAGTTCTTC
CDR3aa: CASSQRQGAVESGYNEQFF
d_gene: TRBD1
abundance: .
v_gene: TRBV4-1
j_gene: TRBJ2-1

CDR3nt: TGTGCCAGCAGACGACCTCTAGCGGTTGGGGGCTTCACAGATACGCAGTATTTT
CDR3aa: CASRRPLAVGGFTDTQYF
d_gene: .
abundance: .
v_gene: TRBV6-7
j_gene: TRBJ2-3

CDR3nt: TGTGCCAGCACCTCCGACAGGACCACTGAAGCTTTCTTT
CDR3aa: CASTSDRTTEAFF
d_gene: .
abundance: .
v_gene: TRBV2
j_gene: TRBJ1-1

CDR3nt: TGTGCCAGCAGTTTAGGGATGGATTACACAGATACGCAGTATTTT
CDR3aa: CASSLGMDYTDTQYF
d_gene: .
abundance: .
v_gene: TRBV27
j_gene: TRBJ2-3

CDR3nt: TGTGCCAGCAGTCCAGGGACTGGGGCCAACGTCCTGACTTTC
CDR3aa: CASSPGTGANVLTF
d_gene: .
abundance: few
v_gene: TRBV2
j_gene: TRBJ2-6

CDR3nt: TGTGCCAGCAGCTTAAGCGGAGTTCAGCCCCAGCATTTT
CDR3aa: CASSLSGVQPQHF
d_gene: .
abundance: .
v_gene: TRBV7-9
j_gene: TRBJ1-5

CDR3nt: TGTGTCAGAAAGGACAAGGCCTGCCGGGAAAACATTCAGTACTTC
CDR3aa: CVRKDKACRENIQYF
d_gene: .
abundance: few
v_gene: TRBV7-5
j_gene: TRBJ2-4

CDR3nt: TGTGCCAGCAGCACGAGGGAGGGAGAGACCCAGTACTTC
CDR3aa: CASSTREGETQYF
d_gene: TRBD2
abundance: .
v_gene: TRBV7-3
j_gene: TRBJ2-5

CDR3nt: TGCGCCAGCAGCTTGGGGCCTCAGCCCCAGCATTTT
CDR3aa: CASSLGPQPQHF
d_gene: .
abundance: once
v_gene: TRBV5-1
j_gene: TRBJ1-5

CDR3nt: TGTGCCAGCAGCTCCTGGGACGGGTCTCCCTCCTACGAGCAGTACTTC
CDR3aa: CASSSWDGSPSYEQYF
d_gene: .
abundance: once
v_gene: TRBV7-2
j_gene: TRBJ2-7

CDR3nt: TGTGCCAGCAGCGGAGCCAGGGGCTCCATGAACACTGAAGCTTTCTTT
CDR3aa: CASSGARGSMNTEAFF
d_gene: .
abundance: .
v_gene: TRBV9
j_gene: TRBJ1-1

CDR3nt: TGTGCCAGCAGCCAAAGCGGGCCTCAAGAGACCCAGTACTTC
CDR3aa: CASSQSGPQETQYF
d_gene: .
abundance: .
v_gene: TRBV28
j_gene: TRBJ2-5

CDR3nt: TGCGCCAGCAGCTTGGATCGTAGCGGGGGGGCCACAGATACGCAGTATTTT
CDR3aa: CASSLDRSGGATDTQYF
d_gene: TRBD2
abundance: .
v_gene: TRBV5-1
j_gene: TRBJ2-3

CDR3nt: TGTGCCAGCAGCTCCTCCGGGACAGCTTTTGTTGAGCAGTACTTC
CDR3aa: CASSSSGTAFVEQYF
d_gene: TRBD1
abundance: .
v_gene: TRBV28
j_gene: TRBJ2-7

CDR3nt: TGTGCCAGCATTGGTGACTATAATTCACCCCTCCACTTT
CDR3aa: CASIGDYNSPLHF
d_gene: .
abundance: .
v_gene: TRBV7-3
j_gene: TRBJ1-6

CDR3nt: TGTGCCAGCAGCTCCCTTCAGGTGCGGGGGGCTCTTAATGAGCAGTTCTTC
CDR3aa: CASSSLQVRGALNEQFF
d_gene: TRBD2
abundance: .
v_gene: TRBV13
j_gene: TRBJ2-1

CDR3nt: TGTGCCAGTACCCCCAGGGGAGGAGGGACTGAAGCTTTCTTT
CDR3aa: CASTPRGGGTEAFF
d_gene: .
abundance: .
v_gene: TRBV19
j_gene: TRBJ1-1

CDR3nt: TGTGCCAGCAGCTTGAGGGGATACAATGAGCAGTTCTTC
CDR3aa: CASSLRGYNEQFF
d_gene: .
abundance: .
v_gene: TRBV5-5
j_gene: TRBJ2-1

CDR3nt: TGCGCCAGCAGCAACCGGGACAACTCCTACAATGAGCAGTTCTTC
CDR3aa: CASSNRDNSYNEQFF
d_gene: .
abundance: .
v_gene: TRBV5-1
j_gene: TRBJ2-1

CDR3nt: TGCGCCAGCAGCCCGCTCGGACAGGGGGTTAACTATGGCTACACCTTC
CDR3aa: CASSPLGQGVNYGYTF
d_gene: TRBD1
abundance: .
v_gene: TRBV4-1
j_gene: TRBJ1-2

CDR3nt: TGTGCCAGCAGCCCGGAAGAGGGCGGGGGGGCCAAGCATACGCAGTATTTT
CDR3aa: CASSPEEGGGAKHTQYF
d_gene: TRBD2
abundance: .
v_gene: TRBV5-4
j_gene: TRBJ2-3

CDR3nt: TGTGCTAGTGGCTCTGCGGGGGCCTACGAGCAGTACTTC
CDR3aa: CASGSAGAYEQYF
d_gene: TRBD2
abundance: .
v_gene: TRBV12-5
j_gene: TRBJ2-7